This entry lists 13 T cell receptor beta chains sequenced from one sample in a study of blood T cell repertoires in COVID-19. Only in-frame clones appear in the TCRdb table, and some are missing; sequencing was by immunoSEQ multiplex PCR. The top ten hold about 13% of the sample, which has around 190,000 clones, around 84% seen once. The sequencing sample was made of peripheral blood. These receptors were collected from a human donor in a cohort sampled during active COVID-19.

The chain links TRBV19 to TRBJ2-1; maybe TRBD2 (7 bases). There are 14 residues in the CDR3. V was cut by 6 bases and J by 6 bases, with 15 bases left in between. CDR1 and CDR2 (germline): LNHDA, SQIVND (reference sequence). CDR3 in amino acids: CASRYNREGNEQFF. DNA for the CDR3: TGTGCCAGTAGATATAACAGGGAGGGCAATGAGCAGTTCTTC.

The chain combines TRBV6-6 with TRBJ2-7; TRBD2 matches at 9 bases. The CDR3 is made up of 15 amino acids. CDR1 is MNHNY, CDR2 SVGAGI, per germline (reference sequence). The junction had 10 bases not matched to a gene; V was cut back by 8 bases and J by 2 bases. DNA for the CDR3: TGTGCCAGCCGTCCGAGGGGCGGGAGGGCCTACGAGCAGTACTTC. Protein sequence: CASRPRGGRAYEQYF.

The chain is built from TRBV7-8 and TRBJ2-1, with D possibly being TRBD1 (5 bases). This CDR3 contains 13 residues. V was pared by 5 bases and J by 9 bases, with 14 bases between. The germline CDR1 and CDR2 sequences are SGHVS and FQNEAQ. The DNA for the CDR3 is TGTGCCAGCAGCCAACAGGATTTCATTGAGCAGTTCTTC. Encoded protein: CASSQQDFIEQFF.

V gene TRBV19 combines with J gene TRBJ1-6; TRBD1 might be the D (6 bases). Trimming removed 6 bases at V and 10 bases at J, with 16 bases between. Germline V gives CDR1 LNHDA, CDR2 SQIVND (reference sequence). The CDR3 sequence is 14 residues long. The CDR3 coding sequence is TGTGCCAGTAGGCAAACAGGGTCGGGGTCACCCCTCCACTTT. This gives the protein CASRQTGSGSPLHF.

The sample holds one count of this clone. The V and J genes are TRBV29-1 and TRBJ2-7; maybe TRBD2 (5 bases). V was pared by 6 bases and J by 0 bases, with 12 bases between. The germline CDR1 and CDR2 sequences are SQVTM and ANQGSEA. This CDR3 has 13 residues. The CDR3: CSVLHRDSYEQYF. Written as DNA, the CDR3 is TGCAGCGTCCTACACCGGGACTCCTACGAGCAGTACTTC.

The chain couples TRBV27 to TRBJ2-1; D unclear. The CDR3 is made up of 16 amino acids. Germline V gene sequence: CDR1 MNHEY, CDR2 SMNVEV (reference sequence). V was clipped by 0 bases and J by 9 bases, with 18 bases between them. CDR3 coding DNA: TGTGCCAGCAGTTTATCGGTGTCACCCGAATGGAGTGAGCAGTTCTTC. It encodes CASSLSVSPEWSEQFF.

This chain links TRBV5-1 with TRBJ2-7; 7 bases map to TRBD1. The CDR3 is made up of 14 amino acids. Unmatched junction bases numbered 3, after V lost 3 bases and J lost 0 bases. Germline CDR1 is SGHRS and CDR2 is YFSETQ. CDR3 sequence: CASSSRQGSYEQYF. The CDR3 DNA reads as TGCGCCAGCAGCTCTCGACAGGGCTCCTACGAGCAGTACTTC.

The CDR3 sequence: CASSTTGQGGTEAFF. The CDR3 coding sequence is TGTGCCAGCAGTACTACGGGACAGGGGGGCACTGAAGCTTTCTTT. J is TRBJ1-1 and V is TRBV28; 11 nucleotides agree with TRBD1. Germline-derived CDR1 and CDR2 are MDHEN and SYDVKM. After removal of 5 bases from V and 4 bases from J, the junction contained 6 bases not matched to a gene. The CDR3 sequence is 15 residues long.

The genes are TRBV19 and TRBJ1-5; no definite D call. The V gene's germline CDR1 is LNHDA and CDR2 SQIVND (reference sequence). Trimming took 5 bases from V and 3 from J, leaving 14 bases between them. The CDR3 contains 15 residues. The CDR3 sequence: CASSDRRHSNQPQHF. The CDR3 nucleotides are TGTGCCAGTAGTGACCGGCGACACTCCAATCAGCCCCAGCATTTT.

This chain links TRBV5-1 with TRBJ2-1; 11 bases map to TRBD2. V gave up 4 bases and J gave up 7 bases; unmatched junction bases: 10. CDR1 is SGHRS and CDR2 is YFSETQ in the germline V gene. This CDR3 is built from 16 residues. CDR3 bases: TGCGCCAGCAGCCTACAACTAGCGGGAGACGGGAATGAGCAGTTCTTC. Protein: CASSLQLAGDGNEQFF.

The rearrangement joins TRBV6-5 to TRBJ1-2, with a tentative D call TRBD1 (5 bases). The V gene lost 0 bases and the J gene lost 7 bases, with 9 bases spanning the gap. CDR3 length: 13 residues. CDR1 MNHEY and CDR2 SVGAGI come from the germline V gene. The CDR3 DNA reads TGTGCCAGCAGTTACTCGGACACTGGTGGCTACACCTTC. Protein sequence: CASSYSDTGGYTF.

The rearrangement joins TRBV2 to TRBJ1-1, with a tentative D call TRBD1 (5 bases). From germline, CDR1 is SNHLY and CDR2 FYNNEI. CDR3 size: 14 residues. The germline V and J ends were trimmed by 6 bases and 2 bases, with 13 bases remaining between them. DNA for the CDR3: TGTGCCAGCAGGGGGGGGGTTGTAAACACTGAAGCTTTCTTT. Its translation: CASRGGVVNTEAFF.

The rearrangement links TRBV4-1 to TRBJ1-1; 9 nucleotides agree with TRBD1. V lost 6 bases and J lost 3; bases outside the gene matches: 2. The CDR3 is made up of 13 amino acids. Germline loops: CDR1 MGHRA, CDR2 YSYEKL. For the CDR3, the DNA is TGCGCCAGCAGGGGACAGGGCGACACTGAAGCTTTCTTT. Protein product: CASRGQGDTEAFF.